The source of this T cell receptor beta chain is a study of CXCR3-negative and CXCR3-positive naive CD8 T cells. General study findings and limits: More hydrophobic TRB CDR3s occurred in CXCR3-positive than in CXCR3-negative naive cells. TRBV-TRBJ usage was similar across naive CXCR3 subsets but distinct in memory cells. Once cells were cryopreserved, CXCR3 expression went down partly, and most assays used fresh PBMCs.

Details on this clonotype: Its antigen remains unknown.

The sorter processed each CD8+ T cell subset in triplicate at about 320,000 cells apiece. The CD45RO-CCR7+CD27+CD95- phenotype denoted naive CD8+ T cells. UMI-tagged TRB cDNA libraries were built via 5' RACE. TCRdb derives one entry per CDR3 protein from the 5' RACE reads, leaving out DNA. The sample data list under 70,000 distinct CDR3 sequences. The germline V gene encodes CDR1 LGHNA and CDR2 YNFKEQ. The CDR3 loop spans 13 amino acids. The sequence derives from a human donor in good health. Some clones in this sample may be carry-over from other donors' samples. The sample comprised naive CXCR3+ CD8+ T cells from blood. Stated subset: CD45RO-CCR7+CD27+CD95- naive CD8+ T cells expressing CXCR3 (TNR3+). This chain joins TRBV4-2 and TRBJ2-5. The CDR3 here is CASSQEFPETQYF.